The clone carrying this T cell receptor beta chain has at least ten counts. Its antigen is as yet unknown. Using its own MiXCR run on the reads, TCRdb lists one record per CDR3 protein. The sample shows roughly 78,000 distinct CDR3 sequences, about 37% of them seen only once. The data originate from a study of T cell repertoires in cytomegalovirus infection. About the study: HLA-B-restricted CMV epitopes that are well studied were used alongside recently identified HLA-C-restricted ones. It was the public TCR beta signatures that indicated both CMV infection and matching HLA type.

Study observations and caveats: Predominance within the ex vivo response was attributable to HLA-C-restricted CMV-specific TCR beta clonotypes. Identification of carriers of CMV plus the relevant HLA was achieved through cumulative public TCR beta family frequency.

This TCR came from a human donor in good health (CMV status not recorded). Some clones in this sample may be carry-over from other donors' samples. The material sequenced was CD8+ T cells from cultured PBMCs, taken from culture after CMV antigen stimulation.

CDR3 in DNA: TGTGCCAGCAGCTTAGAAATGAGACAGGGGTTCTTTCAGCAAGAGACCCAGTACTTC. Its translation is CASSLEMRQGFFQQETQYF. This sequence joins TRBV7-2 and TRBJ2-5, with 8 bases identical to TRBD1. The junction had 15 bases not matched to a gene; V was cut back by 1 base and J by 2 bases. The length of the CDR3 is 19 residues. The germline gives CDR1 SGHTA, CDR2 FQGNSA.